This T cell receptor beta chain was identified in a study of T cell repertoires in cytomegalovirus infection. Study-level background: It was recently identified HLA-C-restricted and well-studied HLA-B-restricted CMV epitopes that the study used. Shared public TCR beta signatures pointed to both CMV infection and a matching HLA type.

Points from the study as a whole: Clonotype analysis showed dominance of the ex vivo response by HLA-C-restricted CMV-specific TCR beta clonotypes. The cumulative frequency of public TCR beta families distinguished individuals who carried CMV together with the relevant HLA.

About this clonotype: Its matching antigen is unknown.

TCRdb re-called the reads with MiXCR, one entry per CDR3 protein. The sample has about half a million distinct CDR3 sequences; more than 30% are singletons. This CDR3 has 17 residues. Germline trimming cut 4 bases from V and 4 bases from J; bases unmatched to any gene: 12. Germline CDR1 reads MGHRA; CDR2 reads YSYEKL. The source is a human donor in good health (CMV status not recorded). Some clones in this sample may be carry-over from other donors' samples. V usage is TRBV4-1 and J usage is TRBJ2-3; 9 nucleotides match TRBD2. Source: cultured PBMCs, taken from culture after CMV antigen stimulation. The CDR3 DNA reads as TGCGCCAGCAGCCCCTCAGTAGCGGGAGTAGGGGCAGATACGCAGTATTTT. Amino acid sequence: CASSPSVAGVGADTQYF.